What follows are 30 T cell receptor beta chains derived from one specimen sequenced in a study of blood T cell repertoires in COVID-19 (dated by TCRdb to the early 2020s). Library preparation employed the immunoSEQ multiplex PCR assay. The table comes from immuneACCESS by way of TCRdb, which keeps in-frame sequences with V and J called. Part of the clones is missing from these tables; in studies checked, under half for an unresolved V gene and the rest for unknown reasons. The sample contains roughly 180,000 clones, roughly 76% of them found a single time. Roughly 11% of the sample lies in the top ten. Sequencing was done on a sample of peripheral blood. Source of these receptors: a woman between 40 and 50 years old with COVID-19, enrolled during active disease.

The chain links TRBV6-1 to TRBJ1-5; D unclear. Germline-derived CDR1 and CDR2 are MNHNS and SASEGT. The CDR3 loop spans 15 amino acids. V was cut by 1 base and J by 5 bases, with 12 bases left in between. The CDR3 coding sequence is TGTGCCAGCAGTGAAGTGGGTCAGGTGGATCAGCCCCAGCATTTT. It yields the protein CASSEVGQVDQPQHF.

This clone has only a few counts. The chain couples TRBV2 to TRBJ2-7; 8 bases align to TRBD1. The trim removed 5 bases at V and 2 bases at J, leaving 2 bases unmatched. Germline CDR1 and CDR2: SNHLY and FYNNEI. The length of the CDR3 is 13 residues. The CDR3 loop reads CASSWTGTYEQYV. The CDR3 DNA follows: TGTGCCAGCAGTTGGACAGGGACCTACGAGCAGTACGTC.

DNA of the CDR3: TGTGCCAGCAGTTCCGAGGTCGAGTTCCCAAGTGAAGCTTTCTTT. This codes for CASSSEVEFPSEAFF. The chain combines TRBV3-1 (or the pseudogene TRBV3-2) with TRBJ1-1; D is unclear. CDR1 LGHDT and CDR2 YNNKEL come from the germline V gene (reference sequence). The germline V and J ends were trimmed by 6 bases and 7 bases, with 21 bases remaining between them. CDR3 length: 15 amino acids.

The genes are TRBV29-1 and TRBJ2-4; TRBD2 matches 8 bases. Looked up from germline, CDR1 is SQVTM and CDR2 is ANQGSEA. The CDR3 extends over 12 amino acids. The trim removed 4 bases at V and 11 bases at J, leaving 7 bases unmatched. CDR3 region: CSVAYSSGLQYF. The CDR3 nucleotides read TGCAGCGTTGCATACTCTAGCGGGCTTCAGTACTTC.

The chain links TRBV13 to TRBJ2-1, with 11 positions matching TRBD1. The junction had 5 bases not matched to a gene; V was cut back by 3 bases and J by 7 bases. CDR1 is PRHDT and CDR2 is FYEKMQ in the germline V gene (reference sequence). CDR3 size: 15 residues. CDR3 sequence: CASSFRTGGDNEQFF. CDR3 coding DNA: TGTGCCAGCAGCTTCCGGACAGGGGGCGATAATGAGCAGTTCTTC.

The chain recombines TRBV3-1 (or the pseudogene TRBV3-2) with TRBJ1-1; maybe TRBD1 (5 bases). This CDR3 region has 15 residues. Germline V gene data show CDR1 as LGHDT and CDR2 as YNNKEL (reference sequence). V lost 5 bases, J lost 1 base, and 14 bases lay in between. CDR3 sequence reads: CASSRWGGGNTEAFF. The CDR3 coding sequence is TGTGCCAGCAGCAGATGGGGGGGTGGGAACACTGAAGCTTTCTTT.

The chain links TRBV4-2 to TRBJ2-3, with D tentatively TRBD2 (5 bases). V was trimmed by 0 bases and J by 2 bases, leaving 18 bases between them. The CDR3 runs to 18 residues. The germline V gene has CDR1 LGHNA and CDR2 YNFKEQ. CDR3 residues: CASSQDDRAGGHTDTQYF. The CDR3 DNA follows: TGTGCCAGCAGCCAAGATGATAGGGCGGGTGGTCACACAGATACGCAGTATTTT.

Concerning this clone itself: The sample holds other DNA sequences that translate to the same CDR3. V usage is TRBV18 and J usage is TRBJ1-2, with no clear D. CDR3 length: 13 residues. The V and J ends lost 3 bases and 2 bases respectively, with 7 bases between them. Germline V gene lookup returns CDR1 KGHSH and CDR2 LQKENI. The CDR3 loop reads CASSPGGNYGYTF. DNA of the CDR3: TGTGCCAGCTCACCGGGAGGAAACTATGGCTACACCTTC.

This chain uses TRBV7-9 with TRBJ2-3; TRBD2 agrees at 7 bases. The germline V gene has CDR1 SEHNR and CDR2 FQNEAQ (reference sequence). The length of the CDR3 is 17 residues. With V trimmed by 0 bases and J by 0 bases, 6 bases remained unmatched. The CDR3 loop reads CASSLANRRESTDTQYF. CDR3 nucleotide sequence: TGTGCCAGCAGCTTAGCAAATCGGCGGGAGAGCACAGATACGCAGTATTTT.

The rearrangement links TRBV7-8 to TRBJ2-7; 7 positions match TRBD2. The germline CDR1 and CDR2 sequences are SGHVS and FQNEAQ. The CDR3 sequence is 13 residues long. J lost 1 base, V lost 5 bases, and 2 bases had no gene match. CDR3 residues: CASSASGSYEQYF. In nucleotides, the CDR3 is TGTGCCAGCAGCGCTAGCGGATCCTACGAGCAGTACTTC.

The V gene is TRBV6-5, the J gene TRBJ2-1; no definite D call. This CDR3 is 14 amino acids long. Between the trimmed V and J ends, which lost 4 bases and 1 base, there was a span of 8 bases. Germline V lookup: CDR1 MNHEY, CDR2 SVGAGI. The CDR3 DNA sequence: TGTGCCAGCAGTTCGGGTCGATCCTACAATGAGCAGTTCTTC. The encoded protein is CASSSGRSYNEQFF.

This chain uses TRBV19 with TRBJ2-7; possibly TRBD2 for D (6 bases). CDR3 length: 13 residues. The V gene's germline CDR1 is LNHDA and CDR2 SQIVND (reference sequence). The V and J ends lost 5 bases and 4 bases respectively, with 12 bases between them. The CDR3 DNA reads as TGTGCCAGTAGTTACGACCGGGGGTACGAGCAGTACTTC. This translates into CASSYDRGYEQYF.

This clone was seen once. The chain's CDR3 is CSVESISGTSGTSTDTQYF. The CDR3 DNA reads as TGCAGCGTCGAAAGTATTTCCGGGACTAGCGGGACTAGCACAGATACGCAGTATTTT. V usage is TRBV29-1 and J usage is TRBJ2-3, with 13 positions matching TRBD2. Germline V gene lookup returns CDR1 SQVTM and CDR2 ANQGSEA. This CDR3 spans 19 amino acids. The V gene end was trimmed by 6 bases and the J gene end by 0 bases; junction bases not matched to a gene: 15.

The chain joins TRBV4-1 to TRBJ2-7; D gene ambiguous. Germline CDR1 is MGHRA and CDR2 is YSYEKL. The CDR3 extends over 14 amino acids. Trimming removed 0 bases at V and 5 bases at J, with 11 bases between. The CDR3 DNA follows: TGCGCCAGCAGCCAAGATCCGGGTATCAACGAGCAGTACTTC. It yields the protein CASSQDPGINEQYF.

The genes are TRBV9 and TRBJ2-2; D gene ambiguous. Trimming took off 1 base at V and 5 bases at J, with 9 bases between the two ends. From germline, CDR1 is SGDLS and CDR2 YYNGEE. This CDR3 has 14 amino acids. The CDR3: CASSVQVGTGELFF. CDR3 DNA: TGTGCCAGCAGCGTACAAGTCGGGACCGGGGAGCTGTTTTTT.

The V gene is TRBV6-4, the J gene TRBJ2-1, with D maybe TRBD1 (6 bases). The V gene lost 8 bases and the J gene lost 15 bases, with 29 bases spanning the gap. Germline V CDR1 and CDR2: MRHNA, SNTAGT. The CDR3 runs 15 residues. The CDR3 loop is CASDHKLGTLRTSFF. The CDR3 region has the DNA TGTGCCAGCGATCATAAGTTAGGGACACTGAGAACTTCGTTCTTC.

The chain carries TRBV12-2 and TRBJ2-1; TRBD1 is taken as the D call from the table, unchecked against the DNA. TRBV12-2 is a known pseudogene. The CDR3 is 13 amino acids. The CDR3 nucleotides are TGTGCAAGTCGCCATCAGGGGGCAGATGAGCAGTTCTTC. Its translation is CASRHQGADEQFF.

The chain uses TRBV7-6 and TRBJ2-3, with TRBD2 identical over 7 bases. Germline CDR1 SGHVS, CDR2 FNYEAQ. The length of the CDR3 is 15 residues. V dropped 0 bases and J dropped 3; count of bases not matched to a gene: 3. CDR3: CASSLAGGDTDTQYF. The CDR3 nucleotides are TGTGCCAGCAGCTTAGCGGGGGGGGATACAGATACGCAGTATTTT.

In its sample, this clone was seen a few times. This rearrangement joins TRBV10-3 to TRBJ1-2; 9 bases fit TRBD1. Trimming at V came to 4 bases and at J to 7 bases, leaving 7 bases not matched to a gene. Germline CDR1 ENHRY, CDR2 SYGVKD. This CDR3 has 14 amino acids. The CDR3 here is CAISGYTGGFGYTF. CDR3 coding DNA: TGTGCCATCAGTGGATATACAGGGGGCTTTGGCTACACCTTC.

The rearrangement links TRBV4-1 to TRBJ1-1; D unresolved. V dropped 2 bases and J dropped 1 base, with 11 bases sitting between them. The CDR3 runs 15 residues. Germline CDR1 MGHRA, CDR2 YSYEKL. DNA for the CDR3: TGCGCCAGCAGCCAACCACGGCGAGGGAACACTGAAGCTTTCTTT. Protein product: CASSQPRRGNTEAFF.

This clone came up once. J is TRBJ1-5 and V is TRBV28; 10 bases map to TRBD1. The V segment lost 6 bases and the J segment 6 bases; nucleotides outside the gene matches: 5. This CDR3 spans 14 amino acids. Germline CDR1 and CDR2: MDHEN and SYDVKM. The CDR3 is CASRSTGGSQPQHF. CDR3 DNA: TGTGCCAGCAGATCGACAGGGGGCAGTCAGCCCCAGCATTTT.

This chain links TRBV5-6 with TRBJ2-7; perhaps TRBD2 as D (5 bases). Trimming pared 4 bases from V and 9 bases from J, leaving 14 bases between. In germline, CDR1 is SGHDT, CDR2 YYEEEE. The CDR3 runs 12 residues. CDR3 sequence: CASSRDKGWQYV. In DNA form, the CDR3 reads TGTGCCAGCAGCCGGGATAAGGGATGGCAGTACGTC.

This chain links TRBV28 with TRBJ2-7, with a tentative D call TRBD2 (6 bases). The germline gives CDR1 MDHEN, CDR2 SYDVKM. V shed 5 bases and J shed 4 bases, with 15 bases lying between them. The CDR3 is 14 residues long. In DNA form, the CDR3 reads TGTGCCAGCAGTCAGGGACCGGGACTTTACGAGCAGTACTTC. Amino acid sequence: CASSQGPGLYEQYF.

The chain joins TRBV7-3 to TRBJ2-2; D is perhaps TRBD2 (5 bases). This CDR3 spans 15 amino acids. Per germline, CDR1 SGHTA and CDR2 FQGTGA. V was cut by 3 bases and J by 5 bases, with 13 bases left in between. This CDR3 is CASSLTPRDTGELFF. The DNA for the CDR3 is TGTGCCAGCAGCTTGACCCCCCGGGATACCGGGGAGCTGTTTTTT.

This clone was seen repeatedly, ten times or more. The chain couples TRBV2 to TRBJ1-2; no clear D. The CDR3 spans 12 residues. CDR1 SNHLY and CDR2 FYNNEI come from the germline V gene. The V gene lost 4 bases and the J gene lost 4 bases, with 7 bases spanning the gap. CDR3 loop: CASSGTTYGYTF. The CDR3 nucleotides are TGTGCCAGCAGTGGCACTACCTATGGCTACACCTTC. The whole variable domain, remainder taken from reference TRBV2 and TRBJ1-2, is EPEVTQTPSHQVTQMGQEVILRCVPISNHLYFYWYRQILGQKVEFLVSFYNNEISEKSEIFDDQFSVERPDGSNFTLKIRSTKLEDSAMYFCASSGTTYGYTFGSGTRLTVV.

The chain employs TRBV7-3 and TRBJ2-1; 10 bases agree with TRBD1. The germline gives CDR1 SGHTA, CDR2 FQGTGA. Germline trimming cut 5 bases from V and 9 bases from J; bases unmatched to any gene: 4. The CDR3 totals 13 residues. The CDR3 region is CASSHGTGVEQFF. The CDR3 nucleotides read TGTGCCAGCAGCCACGGGACAGGGGTTGAGCAGTTCTTC.

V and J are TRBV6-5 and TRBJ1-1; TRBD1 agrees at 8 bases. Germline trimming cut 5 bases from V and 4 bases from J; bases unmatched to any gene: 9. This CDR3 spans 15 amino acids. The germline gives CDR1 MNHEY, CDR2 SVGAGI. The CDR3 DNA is TGTGCCAGCAGTACTTGGACAGGGTCGGGCACTGAAGCTTTCTTT. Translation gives CASSTWTGSGTEAFF.

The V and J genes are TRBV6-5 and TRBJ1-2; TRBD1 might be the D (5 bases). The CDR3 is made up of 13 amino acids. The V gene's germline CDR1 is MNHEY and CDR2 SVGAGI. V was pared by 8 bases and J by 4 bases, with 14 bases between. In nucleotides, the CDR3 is TGTGCCAGCCGGGGGGGATCAACCTATGGCTACACCTTC. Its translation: CASRGGSTYGYTF.

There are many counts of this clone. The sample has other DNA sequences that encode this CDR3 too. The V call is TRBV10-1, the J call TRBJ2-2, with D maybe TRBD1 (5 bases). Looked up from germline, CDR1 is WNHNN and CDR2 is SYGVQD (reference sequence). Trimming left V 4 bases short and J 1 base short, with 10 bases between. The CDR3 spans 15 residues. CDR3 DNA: TGCGCCAGCAGTGCAGGGCAGGGGAACACCGGGGAGCTGTTTTTT. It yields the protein CASSAGQGNTGELFF.

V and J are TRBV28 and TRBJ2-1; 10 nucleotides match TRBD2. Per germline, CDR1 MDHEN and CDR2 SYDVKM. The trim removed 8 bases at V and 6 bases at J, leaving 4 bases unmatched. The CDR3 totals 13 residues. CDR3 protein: CASVASGSNEQFF. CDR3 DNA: TGTGCCAGCGTTGCTAGCGGGAGCAATGAGCAGTTCTTC.